This T cell receptor (beta chain) was sequenced for a study of multiple sclerosis patients with progressive multifocal leukoencephalopathy. General study points: In most PML patients, TRB repertoires appeared less diverse by entropy. Before and during natalizumab, the clones expanded at PML already existed.

This table comes from immunoSEQ multiplex PCR, and its TCRdb copy is limited to in-frame clones, with some not included. This repertoire shows fewer than 35,000 clones, 85% to 90% found once; its top ten account for approximately 1.2%. Sample time point: approximately twelve months of natalizumab therapy. The table lists this clone with a count of one. What it recognizes is unknown. The source material was PBMCs, sampled from a patient treated with natalizumab. The clonotype comes from a human donor with multiple sclerosis.

This CDR3 is CASSVTGLSGELFF. DNA of the CDR3: TGTGCCAGCAGCGTAACAGGGCTCTCAGGGGAGCTGTTTTTT. V gene TRBV9 combines with J gene TRBJ2-2; TRBD1 might be the D (6 bases). The CDR3 loop spans 14 amino acids. Germline CDR1 SGDLS, CDR2 YYNGEE. V lost 1 base and J lost 8, with 12 bases in between.